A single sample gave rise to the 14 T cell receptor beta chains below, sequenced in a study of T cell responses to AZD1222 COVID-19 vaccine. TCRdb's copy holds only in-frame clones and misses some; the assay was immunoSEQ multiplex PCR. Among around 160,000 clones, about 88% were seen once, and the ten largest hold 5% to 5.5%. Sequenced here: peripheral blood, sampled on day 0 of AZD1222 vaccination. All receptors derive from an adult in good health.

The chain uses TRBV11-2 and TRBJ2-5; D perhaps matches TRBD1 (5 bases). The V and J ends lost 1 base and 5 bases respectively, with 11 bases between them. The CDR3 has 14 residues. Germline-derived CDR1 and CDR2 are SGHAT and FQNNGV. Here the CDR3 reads CASSLVLKGETQYF. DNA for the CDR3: TGTGCCAGCAGCTTAGTCCTAAAGGGGGAGACCCAGTACTTC.

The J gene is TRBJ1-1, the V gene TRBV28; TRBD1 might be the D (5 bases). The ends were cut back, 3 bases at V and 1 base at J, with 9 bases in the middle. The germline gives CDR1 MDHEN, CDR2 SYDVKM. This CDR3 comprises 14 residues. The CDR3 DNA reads TGTGCCAGCAGTTTGGGGGGGACGAACACTGAAGCTTTCTTT. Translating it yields CASSLGGTNTEAFF.

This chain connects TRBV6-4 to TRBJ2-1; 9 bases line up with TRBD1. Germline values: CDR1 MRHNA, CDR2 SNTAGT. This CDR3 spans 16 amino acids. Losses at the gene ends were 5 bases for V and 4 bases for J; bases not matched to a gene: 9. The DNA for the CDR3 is TGTGCCAGCAGTCCTAAAAGGACAGGGGCATACAATGAGCAGTTCTTC. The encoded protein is CASSPKRTGAYNEQFF.

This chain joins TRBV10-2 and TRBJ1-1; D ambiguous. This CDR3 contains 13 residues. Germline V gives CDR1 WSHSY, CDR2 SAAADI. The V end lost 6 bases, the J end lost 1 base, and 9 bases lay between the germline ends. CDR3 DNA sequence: TGCGCCAGCAGCCCCACAGCGAACACTGAAGCTTTCTTT. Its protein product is CASSPTANTEAFF.

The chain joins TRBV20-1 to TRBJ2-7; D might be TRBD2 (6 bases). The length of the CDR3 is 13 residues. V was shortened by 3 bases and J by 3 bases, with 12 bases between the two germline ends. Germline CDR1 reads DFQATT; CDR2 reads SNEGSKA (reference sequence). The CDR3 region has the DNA TGCAGTGCTAGTAAACCAGCGGGCTACGAGCAGTACTTC. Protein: CSASKPAGYEQYF.

The CDR3 DNA reads TGTGCCAGCATGAAGACAGGGGACACTGAAGCTTTCTTT. Residues: CASMKTGDTEAFF. The genes are TRBV6-5 and TRBJ1-1; 8 bases map to TRBD1. Germline loops: CDR1 MNHEY, CDR2 SVGAGI. This CDR3 contains 13 residues. The junction had 4 bases not matched to a gene; V was cut back by 7 bases and J by 3 bases.

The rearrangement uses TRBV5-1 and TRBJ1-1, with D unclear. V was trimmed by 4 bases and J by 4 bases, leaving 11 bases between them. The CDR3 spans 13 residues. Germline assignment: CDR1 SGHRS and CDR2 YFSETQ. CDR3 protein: CASSQQLGTEAFF. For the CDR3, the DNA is TGCGCCAGCAGCCAACAGTTGGGCACTGAAGCTTTCTTT.

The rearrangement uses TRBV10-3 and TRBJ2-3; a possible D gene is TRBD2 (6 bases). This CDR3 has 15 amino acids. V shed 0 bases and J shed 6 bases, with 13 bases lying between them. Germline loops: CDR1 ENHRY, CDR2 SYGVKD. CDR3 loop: CAISESERAPDTQYF. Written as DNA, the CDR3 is TGTGCCATCAGTGAGTCTGAGCGGGCCCCGGATACGCAGTATTTT.

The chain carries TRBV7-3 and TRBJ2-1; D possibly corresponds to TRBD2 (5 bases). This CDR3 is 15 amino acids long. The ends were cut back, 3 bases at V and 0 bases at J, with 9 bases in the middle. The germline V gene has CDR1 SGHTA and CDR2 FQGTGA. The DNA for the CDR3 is TGTGCCAGCAGCTTGGACTTAAGCTCCTACAATGAGCAGTTCTTC. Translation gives CASSLDLSSYNEQFF.

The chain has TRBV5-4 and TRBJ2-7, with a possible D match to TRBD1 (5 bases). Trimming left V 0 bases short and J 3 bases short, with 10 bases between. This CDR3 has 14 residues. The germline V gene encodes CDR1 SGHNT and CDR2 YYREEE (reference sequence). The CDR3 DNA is TGTGCCAGCAGCTTGGGTCAGGGTAACTACGAGCAGTACTTC. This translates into CASSLGQGNYEQYF.

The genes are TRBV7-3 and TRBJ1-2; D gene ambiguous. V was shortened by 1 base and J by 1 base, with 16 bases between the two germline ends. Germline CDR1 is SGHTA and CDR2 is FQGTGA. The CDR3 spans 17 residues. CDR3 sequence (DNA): TGTGCCAGCAGCTTAAGGCCTCCCCCCCTAGGTAACTATGGCTACACCTTC. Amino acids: CASSLRPPPLGNYGYTF. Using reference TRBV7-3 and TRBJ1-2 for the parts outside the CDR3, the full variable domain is GAGVSQTPSNKVTEKGKYVELRCDPISGHTALYWYRQSLGQGPEFLIYFQGTGAADDSGLPNDRFFAVRPEGSVSTLKIQRTERGDSAVYLCASSLRPPPLGNYGYTFGSGTRLTVV.

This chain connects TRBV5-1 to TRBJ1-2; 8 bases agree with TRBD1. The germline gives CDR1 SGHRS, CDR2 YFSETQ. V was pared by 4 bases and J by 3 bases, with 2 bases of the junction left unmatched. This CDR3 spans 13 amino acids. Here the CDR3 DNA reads TGCGCCAGCAGCCCGGGACAGGACTATGGCTACACCTTC. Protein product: CASSPGQDYGYTF. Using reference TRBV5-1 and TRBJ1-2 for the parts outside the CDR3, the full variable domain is KAGVTQTPRYLIKTRGQQVTLSCSPISGHRSVSWYQQTPGQGLQFLFEYFSETQRNKGNFPGRFSGRQFSNSRSEMNVSTLELGDSALYLCASSPGQDYGYTFGSGTRLTVV.

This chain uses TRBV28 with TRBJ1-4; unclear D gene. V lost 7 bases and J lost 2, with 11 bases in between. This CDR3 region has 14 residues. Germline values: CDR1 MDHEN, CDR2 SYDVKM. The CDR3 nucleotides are TGTGCCAGCAAAGTCCCCGGTACTAATGAAAAACTGTTTTTT. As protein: CASKVPGTNEKLFF. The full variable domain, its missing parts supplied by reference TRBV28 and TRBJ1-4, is DVKVTQSSRYLVKRTGEKVFLECVQDMDHENMFWYRQDPGLGLRLIYFSYDVKMKEKGDIPEGYSVSREKKERFSLILESASTNQTSMYLCASKVPGTNEKLFFGSGTQLSVL.

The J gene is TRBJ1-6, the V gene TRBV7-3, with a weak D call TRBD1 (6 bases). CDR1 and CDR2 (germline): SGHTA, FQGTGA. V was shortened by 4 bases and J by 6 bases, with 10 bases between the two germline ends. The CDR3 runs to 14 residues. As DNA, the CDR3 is TGTGCCAGCAGCTCCCGGGGGCTTAATTCACCCCTCCACTTT. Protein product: CASSSRGLNSPLHF.